A selection of T cell receptor beta chains follows, all from one sample in a study of shared T cell receptors in the human thymus. Repertoires were generated with immunoSEQ multiplex PCR, while TCRdb's copy carries only in-frame clones and drops some. The table lists 500,000 to 850,000 clones, 80% to 90% of them singletons. Separately, the same data were catalogued under a study of human thymus T cells.

Material for sequencing was thymocytes. These receptors all come from a boy in the first two years of life with a congenital heart defect. The CDR3 runs from the conserved cysteine through the conserved F or W. Each record gives: CDR3 protein, CDR3 DNA, clone size, D gene, J gene, V gene. A D gene is named only where the DNA matches it firmly. A clone size is listed for some rows: how often the clone was seen (once, few, many), or a class if it is expanded.

CASSEGRDRGYF TGTGCCAGCAGTGAAGGGAGGGACAGGGGCTACTTC - TRBD1 TRBJ2-4 TRBV6-1
CASSLLGGTNEKLFF TGTGCCAGCAGTTTATTGGGGGGGACTAATGAAAAACTGTTTTTT - - TRBJ1-4 TRBV27
CASSFQGAMNNSPLHF TGTGCCAGCAGCTTTCAGGGGGCGATGAATAATTCACCCCTCCACTTT - TRBD1 TRBJ1-6 TRBV5-6
CASSQDRGPRQPQHF TGCGCCAGCAGCCAAGACAGGGGGCCTAGACAGCCCCAGCATTTT - TRBD1 TRBJ1-5 TRBV4-3
CASSSNLASGRPTPKYEQYF TGTGCCAGCAGCTCTAATCTGGCTAGCGGGAGGCCTACCCCTAAATACGAGCAGTACTTC - TRBD2 TRBJ2-7 TRBV7-8
CASSLRVTSTDTQYF TGTGCCAGCAGCCTCCGGGTCACGAGCACAGATACGCAGTATTTT - - TRBJ2-3 TRBV5-4
CSAAGEQYF TGCAGTGCTGCGGGCGAGCAGTACTTC few - TRBJ2-7 TRBV20-1
CATSREAGGWEQYF TGTGCCACCAGCAGAGAGGCGGGAGGCTGGGAGCAGTACTTC - TRBD2 TRBJ2-7 TRBV15
CAWSPGDREIKRRGYTF TGTGCCTGGAGCCCCGGGGACAGGGAAATTAAAAGGCGTGGCTACACCTTC - TRBD1 TRBJ1-2 TRBV30
CASSRRTITGITPLHF TGTGCCAGCAGCCGACGAACGATAACAGGGATCACACCCCTCCACTTT - - TRBJ1-6 TRBV11-2
CASSQDGPGDTEAFF TGCGCCAGCAGCCAAGATGGTCCAGGGGACACTGAAGCTTTCTTT - - TRBJ1-1 TRBV4-3
CASISGPDYNEQFF TGTGCCTCAATTAGCGGGCCGGACTACAATGAGCAGTTCTTC - TRBD2 TRBJ2-1 TRBV2
CASSVRGGSPLHF TGTGCCAGCAGCGTGCGGGGGGGATCCCCCCTCCACTTT - - TRBJ1-6 TRBV9
CAISESLAGRFNEQYF TGTGCCATCAGTGAGTCGCTGGCAGGGAGGTTCAACGAGCAGTACTTC - - TRBJ2-7 TRBV10-3
CASSTTDGLGVLAKNIQYF TGTGCCAGTAGTACCACCGACGGGTTAGGAGTGCTAGCCAAAAACATTCAGTACTTC - - TRBJ2-4 TRBV19
CASSFGQGANEKLFF TGCGCCAGCAGCTTTGGACAGGGGGCTAATGAAAAACTGTTTTTT - TRBD1 TRBJ1-4 TRBV4-1
CSVAQGINEQFF TGCAGCGTTGCCCAGGGTATCAATGAGCAGTTCTTC - - TRBJ2-1 TRBV29-1
CASSRDRGWNEQFF TGTGCCAGCAGTAGGGACAGGGGTTGGAATGAGCAGTTCTTC - TRBD1 TRBJ2-1 TRBV2
CASGTSGSFFYNEQFF TGTGCCAGTGGGACTAGCGGGAGTTTCTTTTACAATGAGCAGTTCTTC - TRBD2 TRBJ2-1 TRBV19
CASSFESTDTQYF TGTGCCAGCAGCTTTGAGAGCACAGATACGCAGTATTTT - - TRBJ2-3 TRBV5-4
CASSHLDRVHEQYF TGTGCCAGCAGCCATCTTGACAGGGTCCACGAGCAGTACTTC - TRBD1 TRBJ2-7 TRBV14
CAWSNRDNQSNYGYTF TGTGCCTGGAGTAACCGGGACAATCAATCCAACTATGGCTACACCTTC - - TRBJ1-2 TRBV30
CASSLSVADTQYF TGTGCCAGCAGTTTATCCGTCGCAGATACGCAGTATTTT - - TRBJ2-3 TRBV27
CSVGMTGVTKGYTF TGCAGCGTCGGTATGACAGGGGTAACCAAAGGCTACACCTTC once TRBD1 TRBJ1-2 TRBV29-1
CASGFTYNQPQHF TGTGCTAGTGGTTTTACATACAATCAGCCCCAGCATTTT - - TRBJ1-5 TRBV12-5
CASSQERTAPNQPQHF TGCGCCAGCAGCCAAGAGAGGACAGCGCCTAATCAGCCCCAGCATTTT - - TRBJ1-5 TRBV4-3
CASNGGTKTGELFF TGTGCCAGCAACGGGGGAACCAAGACCGGGGAGCTGTTTTTT once - TRBJ2-2 TRBV28
CASSYLQRQETQYF TGTGCCAGCAGTTACCTCCAGCGGCAAGAGACCCAGTACTTC once - TRBJ2-5 TRBV6-5
CASSQDFQTYNEQFF TGCGCCAGCAGCCAAGATTTCCAGACCTACAATGAGCAGTTCTTC - - TRBJ2-1 TRBV4-1
CASSLSAGEGLYNEQFF TGTGCCAGCAGTTTATCGGCGGGAGAGGGCCTTTACAATGAGCAGTTCTTC - TRBD2 TRBJ2-1 TRBV27
CASSPERDREYDNSPLHF TGTGCCAGCAGCCCAGAGCGGGACAGGGAATATGATAATTCACCCCTCCACTTT - TRBD1 TRBJ1-6 TRBV7-9
CASSHSGTTNTGELFF TGTGCCAGCAGTCATTCCGGGACTACCAACACCGGGGAGCTGTTTTTT - TRBD2 TRBJ2-2 TRBV7-8
CASSVGLLWDSLPPGEQFF TGTGCCAGCAGCGTAGGTCTCTTATGGGACAGTCTCCCCCCGGGGGAGCAGTTCTTC - TRBD1 TRBJ2-1 TRBV9
CASSSPYGGAPDTQYF TGTGCCAGCAGTTCCCCCTACGGGGGGGCCCCAGATACGCAGTATTTT - TRBD2 TRBJ2-3 TRBV27
CARHWAHTQYF TGTGCCAGACACTGGGCGCATACGCAGTATTTT - - TRBJ2-3 TRBV6-6
CASSKQGDEQYF TGTGCCAGCAGCAAACAGGGGGACGAGCAGTACTTC - TRBD1 TRBJ2-7 TRBV7-2
CASSAKRGQPQHF TGTGCCAGCAGTGCAAAGCGGGGTCAGCCCCAGCATTTT - - TRBJ1-5 TRBV2
CASSLLAGGPNTGELFF TGTGCCAGCAGCTTGCTAGCGGGGGGCCCGAACACCGGGGAGCTGTTTTTT - TRBD2 TRBJ2-2 TRBV5-6
CASSRTIFGQGDSPLHF TGTGCCAGCAGTCGCACTATCTTCGGACAGGGGGATTCACCCCTCCACTTT - TRBD1 TRBJ1-6 TRBV28
CASSQGRGNGAKNIQYF TGCGCCAGCAGCCAAGGTCGGGGAAACGGAGCCAAAAACATTCAGTACTTT once - TRBJ2-4 TRBV4-1
CASSHPSTGQGFYEQYF TGTGCCAGCAGCCATCCCAGTACGGGACAGGGCTTCTACGAGCAGTACTTC - TRBD1 TRBJ2-7 TRBV14
CASSLGGLAEYNEQFF TGTGCCAGCAGTTTGGGGGGCCTAGCGGAATACAATGAGCAGTTCTTC once - TRBJ2-1 TRBV27
CASSGPAGEQYF TGTGCCTCCTCCGGCCCAGCGGGCGAGCAGTACTTC once - TRBJ2-7 TRBV9
CASSLAVNEQFF TGTGCCAGCAGCTTAGCGGTTAATGAGCAGTTCTTC - - TRBJ2-1 TRBV5-4
CASKCFNRVLGLDEQYF TGTGCCAGCAAATGCTTCAACAGGGTGCTGGGCCTGGACGAGCAGTACTTC - - TRBJ2-7 TRBV28
CASSDPQALNTGELFF TGTGCCAGCAGCGACCCCCAGGCCCTAAACACCGGGGAGCTGTTTTTT - - TRBJ2-2 TRBV7-6
CATTGGNQPQHF TGTGCCACGACAGGGGGCAATCAGCCCCAGCATTTT few TRBD1 TRBJ1-5 TRBV6-4
CSFSRGTDTQYF TGCAGCTTCTCTCGGGGAACAGATACGCAGTATTTT - - TRBJ2-3 TRBV29-1
CASSRARPWGPDTQYF TGTGCCAGCAGCCGCGCACGTCCTTGGGGGCCAGATACGCAGTATTTT - - TRBJ2-3 TRBV7-2
CASSPSGLADDTPSYEQYF TGCGCCAGCAGCCCGAGTGGACTAGCGGACGATACCCCCAGCTACGAGCAGTACTTC - TRBD2 TRBJ2-7 TRBV4-3
CASSEGKRGGPYYNEQFF TGTGCCAGCAGTGAAGGAAAGCGGGGGGGTCCCTACTACAATGAGCAGTTCTTC - TRBD2 TRBJ2-1 TRBV6-1
CASSQKIAGGLAGADTQYF TGCGCCAGCAGCCAAAAGATAGCGGGAGGCCTAGCAGGGGCAGATACGCAGTATTTT - TRBD2 TRBJ2-3 TRBV4-1
CASSPGRLGAEAFF TGTGCCAGCAGTCCAGGGCGCCTAGGGGCTGAAGCTTTCTTT - - TRBJ1-1 TRBV5-6
CASSEVQGGSGNTIYF TGTGCCAGCAGTGAAGTACAGGGGGGCTCTGGAAACACCATATATTTT once TRBD1 TRBJ1-3 TRBV6-1